What follows is one T cell receptor (beta chain) and its context. The clone's antigen remains unknown. Base qualities are missing; no much larger clone stands one base away. The immunoSEQ Assay, a bias-controlled multiplex PCR, was used to amplify TCRbeta CDR3 regions from genomic DNA. For the original study's pipeline: The number of nucleated cells in each sample was estimated from the amplification of reference gene primers within the assay. To quantify the absolute abundance of each unique TCRbeta CDR3 rearrangement, sequence reads were collapsed and filtered. Productive Simpson clonality was computed per sample as the square root of Simpson's diversity index over productive rearrangements. TCRdb holds this immuneACCESS table with in-frame rearrangements only. Some clones are missing; in checked studies, unresolved V genes explain under half, and the rest has no known cause. V and J calls and clone size are as listed in that table; D and trimming were resolved from the DNA. The sample table lists roughly 290,000 clones, around 85% of them with a count of one. The ten largest clonotypes hold about 2.2% of the sample.

Looking up the germline V gene yields CDR1 SQVTM and CDR2 ANQGSEA. V lost 4 bases and J lost 2 bases; the stretch between them is 9 bases long. Measured from the cysteine to the phenylalanine, the CDR3 is 12 residues long. Just the 36-base CDR3 DNA is kept, in frame starting at base 1. The entry originates in a study of blood T cell repertoires in COVID-19 (dated by TCRdb to the early 2020s). Regarding the research as a whole: Samples covering the acute and convalescent phases of COVID-19 were provided by collaborators in the United States, Italy and Spain. The material from the prospective study consisted of cDNA or gDNA derived from T cells, B-cell-depleted T cells, or PBMCs. Deeply sampled blood TCRbeta repertoires from subjects exposed to, actively infected with, or recovered from COVID-19 were included in the dataset. The repertoires were released in a freely available public database meant as a resource for research on the immune response to SARS-CoV-2. The samples were drawn from two sources: the first 160 participants of the ongoing ImmuneRACE study, and 950 to 1,500 subjects contributed by 6 global collaborators. A de-identified subject ID, COVID-19 status, age in years and sex were almost always included in the sample metadata. Where available, HLA class I and class II types were obtained from metadata supplied by the sample provider rather than from assay-based typing.

Results the study describes overall, beyond this receptor: How much clinical and demographic metadata was included differed by source and by participant, and the metadata was provided uncurated.

A second Seattle source provided samples from volunteer blood donors who had recovered from COVID-19. The collaborating institutions used their own protocols to collect whole blood in K2EDTA tubes. For TCRbeta analysis, collaborators shipped samples as frozen whole blood, isolated PBMCs, or DNA extracted from either of those sample types. This receptor was taken from a woman aged 25 to 39 who had recovered from COVID-19. Sequencing was performed on peripheral blood. The V gene is TRBV29-1 and the J gene is TRBJ2-7; possibly the D gene is TRBD1, per 5 matching bases. The CDR3 in this case is CSVAQGAYEQYF. The nucleotide sequence reads as follows: TGCAGCGTTGCGCAGGGTGCCTACGAGCAGTACTTC.